This T cell receptor beta chain was found in a study of cytomegalovirus exposure and HLA in healthy donors. Germline values: CDR1 LGHNA, CDR2 YSLEER. Trimming pared 0 bases from V and 0 bases from J, leaving 8 bases between. The CDR3 extends over 15 amino acids. Amplification used 60 Vbeta primers and 13 Jbeta primers. Clones were sequenced by immunoSEQ multiplex PCR, and TCRdb holds only the in-frame ones, with some missing. The sample has more than 95,000 clones; 60% to 80% are singletons. V usage is TRBV4-3 and J usage is TRBJ2-5; D remains ambiguous. Sequencing was carried out using PBMCs. The sequence derives from a woman between 45 and 65 years old in good health and CMV-seronegative. The DNA for the CDR3 is TGCGCCAGCAGCCAAGATTCGACAAACCAAGAGACCCAGTACTTC. Translating gives CASSQDSTNQETQYF.